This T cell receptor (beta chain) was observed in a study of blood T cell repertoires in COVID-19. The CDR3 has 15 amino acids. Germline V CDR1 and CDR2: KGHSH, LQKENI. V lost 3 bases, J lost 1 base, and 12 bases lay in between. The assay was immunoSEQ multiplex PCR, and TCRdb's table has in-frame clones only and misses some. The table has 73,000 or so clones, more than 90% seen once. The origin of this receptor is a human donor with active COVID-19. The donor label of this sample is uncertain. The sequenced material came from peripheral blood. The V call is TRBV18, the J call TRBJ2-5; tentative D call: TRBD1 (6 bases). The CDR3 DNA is TGTGCCAGCTCACCCCAACAGGGCGGCCAAGAGACCCAGTACTTC. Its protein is CASSPQQGGQETQYF.